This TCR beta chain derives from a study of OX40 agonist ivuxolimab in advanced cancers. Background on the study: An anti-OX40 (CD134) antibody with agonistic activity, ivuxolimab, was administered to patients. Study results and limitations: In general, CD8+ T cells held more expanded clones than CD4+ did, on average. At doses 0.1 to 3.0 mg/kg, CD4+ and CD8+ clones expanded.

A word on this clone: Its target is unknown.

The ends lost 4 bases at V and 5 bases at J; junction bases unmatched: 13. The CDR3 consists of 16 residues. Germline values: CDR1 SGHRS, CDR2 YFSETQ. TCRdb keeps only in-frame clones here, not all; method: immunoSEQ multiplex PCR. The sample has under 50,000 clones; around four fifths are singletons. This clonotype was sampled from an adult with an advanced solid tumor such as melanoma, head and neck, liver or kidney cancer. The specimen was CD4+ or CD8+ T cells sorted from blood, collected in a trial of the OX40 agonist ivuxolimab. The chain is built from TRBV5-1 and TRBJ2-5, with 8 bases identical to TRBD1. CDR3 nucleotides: TGCGCCAGCAGCGTAGGACAGGGTTCGGGGGTTGAGACCCAGTACTTC. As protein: CASSVGQGSGVETQYF.